This T cell receptor (beta chain) was retrieved from a study of TIL therapy for anti-PD-1-resistant metastatic lung cancer. Findings of the study overall: Patients were highly selected, enriched for treatment-naive, never-smoker and oncogene-addicted cases.

The immunoSEQ assay was v3. This table comes from immunoSEQ multiplex PCR, and its TCRdb copy is limited to in-frame clones, with some not included. The sample records approximately 30,000 clones, 60% to 80% being singletons. The time point: pre-treatment sample, taken before nivolumab and TIL therapy. Note on this clone: Its antigen remains unknown.

The CDR3 extends over 19 amino acids. CDR1 and CDR2 (germline): MRHNA, SNTAGT. V trimming: 8 bases; J trimming: 0 bases; junction bases outside the gene matches: 16. Sequences were derived from blood, sampled at baseline. This receptor was taken from a woman aged 25 to 80 with non-small cell lung cancer. The gene calls are TRBV6-4 and TRBJ2-7; 13 bases fit TRBD2. CDR3 nucleotide sequence: TGTGCCAGCCGGCTTTCCGGGACTAGCGGGAAAAGGAGCTCCTACGAGCAGTACTTC. Translating gives CASRLSGTSGKRSSYEQYF.